This note documents a single T cell receptor beta chain sequence. Its antigen is as yet unknown. The data stem from a study of T cell responses to AZD1222 COVID-19 vaccine. Overall study results and limits: There were repertoire samples only from the period after the peak T cell response. Seropositive at baseline were only six AZD1222 recipients. The study found Spike-specific TCR breadth and depth rose after two AZD1222 doses.

Assay used: immunoSEQ multiplex PCR; TCRdb lists only in-frame clones, some missing. This repertoire shows about 130,000 clones, 80% to 95% found once; its top ten account for roughly 2%. Germline CDR1 reads SGHAT; CDR2 reads FQNNGV. With V trimmed by 1 base and J by 7 bases, 6 bases remained unmatched. CDR3 length equals 16 residues. Sequenced material: peripheral blood, taken 28 days after the second AZD1222 dose. The clonotype originates from an adult who received the AZD1222 COVID-19 vaccine. The chain uses TRBV11-2 and TRBJ1-6, with 8 nucleotides matching TRBD1. Here the CDR3 reads CASSLAPQGGNSPLHF. Here the CDR3 DNA reads TGTGCCAGCAGCTTAGCCCCACAGGGGGGGAATTCACCCCTCCACTTT.